This T cell receptor beta chain derives from a study of siplizumab effects on memory and regulatory T cells. Study outcomes and limitations: The naive T cell population seemed more diverse than memory cells and seemed a major contributor to the alloresponse.

Notes on this clone: Its antigen is unknown.

The repertoire was sequenced with immunoSEQ multiplex PCR; TCRdb's copy has only in-frame clones and lacks some. The repertoire consists of about 72,000 clones, with less than 95% occurring once and the leading ten covering approximately 30%. V gave up 1 base and J gave up 6 bases, with 13 bases separating them. CDR1 is SGHTA and CDR2 is FQGNSA in the germline V gene. The CDR3 covers 14 residues. This TCR was sampled from a human donor in good health. Sequenced input: CD8+ T cells sorted from blood. This chain connects TRBV7-2 to TRBJ2-7; a possible D gene is TRBD2 (5 bases). The CDR3 nucleotides are TGTGCCAGCAGCTTAGACCTTTTTAGCGTCGAGCAGTACTTC. It codes for CASSLDLFSVEQYF.